A single sample is the source of the 20 T cell receptor beta chains below, sequenced in a study of blood T cell repertoires in COVID-19. Only in-frame clones appear in the TCRdb table, and some are missing; sequencing was by immunoSEQ multiplex PCR. The data show over 95,000 clones, 85% seen once. The sample comprised peripheral blood. The receptors shown here come from a human donor in a cohort sampled during active COVID-19.

The rearrangement uses TRBV7-2 and TRBJ2-1, with no clear D. Germline CDR1 reads SGHTA; CDR2 reads FQGNSA. V shed 2 bases and J shed 3 bases, with 5 bases lying between them. The CDR3 loop spans 13 amino acids. CDR3 in DNA: TGTGCCAGCAGCTTAAACAGCTACAATGAGCAGTTCTTC. Its translation is CASSLNSYNEQFF.

This clone showed up just a few times. CDR3: CASSSTGGRAYGYTF. The CDR3 bases are TGCGCCAGCAGCTCAACAGGGGGAAGGGCTTATGGCTACACCTTC. The V call is TRBV5-1, the J call TRBJ1-2; 8 nucleotides line up with TRBD1. Germline-derived CDR1 and CDR2 are SGHRS and YFSETQ. J lost 5 bases, V lost 3 bases, and 9 bases had no gene match. The CDR3 runs to 15 residues.

This chain joins TRBV24-1 and TRBJ2-1; tentative D call: TRBD1 (6 bases). Trimming removed 7 bases from V and 8 bases from J, with 11 bases in between. This CDR3 has 12 amino acids. The V gene's germline CDR1 is KGHDR and CDR2 SFDVKD. The CDR3 sequence is CATSLQGDEQFF. The CDR3, as DNA: TGTGCCACCAGCCTACAGGGCGATGAGCAGTTCTTC.

J is TRBJ1-4 and V is TRBV6-5; TRBD1 is a possible D gene (5 bases). V lost 6 bases and J 8 bases, leaving 13 bases between the germline ends. The CDR3 runs 13 residues. Germline V gene sequence: CDR1 MNHEY, CDR2 SVGAGI. Written as DNA, the CDR3 is TGTGCCAGCAGGCCCGGGGGTAGGGAAAAACTGTTTTTT. Translating gives CASRPGGREKLFF.

CDR3 in amino acids: CASSQLGTGSTGELFF. CDR3 DNA: TGTGCCAGCAGCCAACTTGGGACAGGGAGCACCGGGGAGCTGTTTTTT. The chain employs TRBV9 and TRBJ2-2, with 9 bases fitting TRBD1. This CDR3 is 16 amino acids long. Germline trimming cut 4 bases from V and 4 bases from J; bases unmatched to any gene: 8. Germline V gene data show CDR1 as SGDLS and CDR2 as YYNGEE.

The CDR3 spells CASSLGTGGDTQYF. The CDR3 DNA reads TGTGCCAGCAGCTTAGGTACAGGGGGAGATACGCAGTATTTT. V usage is TRBV11-2 and J usage is TRBJ2-3, with 8 bases fitting TRBD1. The V and J ends lost 1 base and 5 bases, in that order; junction bases with no gene match: 2. This CDR3 spans 14 amino acids. CDR1 SGHAT and CDR2 FQNNGV come from the germline V gene.

This sequence joins TRBV11-2 and TRBJ1-5, with D maybe TRBD1 (5 bases). Trimming stripped 4 bases from V and 2 bases from J, with 9 bases between. This CDR3 contains 14 residues. Germline V CDR1 and CDR2: SGHAT, FQNNGV. Written as DNA, the CDR3 is TGTGCCAGCAGCTCTCAGGGTGGCAATCAGCCCCAGCATTTT. This gives the protein CASSSQGGNQPQHF.

The V call is TRBV6-2 or TRBV6-3, the J call TRBJ1-1; D might be TRBD1 (6 bases). From germline, CDR1 is MNHEY and CDR2 SVGEGT. Trimming stripped 0 bases from V and 0 bases from J, with 11 bases between. This CDR3 is 16 amino acids long. CDR3 sequence (DNA): TGTGCCAGCAGTTACTCGTCGACAGGCGTGAACACTGAAGCTTTCTTT. It encodes CASSYSSTGVNTEAFF.

The chain links TRBV12-3 or TRBV12-4 to TRBJ2-2; D might be TRBD1 (6 bases). This CDR3 contains 12 residues. With 6 bases removed from V and 6 bases from J, the gap between germline ends came to 8 bases. CDR3 residues: CASRKGAGELFF. Written as DNA, the CDR3 is TGTGCCAGCAGGAAGGGGGCCGGGGAGCTGTTTTTT.

The chain uses TRBV20-1 and TRBJ2-1, with 7 bases fitting TRBD2. From germline, CDR1 is DFQATT and CDR2 SNEGSKA (reference sequence). The CDR3 contains 10 residues. The V gene end was trimmed by 5 bases and the J gene end by 9 bases; junction bases not matched to a gene: 1. CDR3 DNA: TGCAGTGCTGGGAGGGTTGAGCAGTTCTTC. Amino acid sequence: CSAGRVEQFF.

The J gene is TRBJ1-5, the V gene TRBV3-1 (or the pseudogene TRBV3-2); a possible D gene is TRBD1 (6 bases). The length of the CDR3 is 14 residues. Germline V gene data show CDR1 as LGHDT and CDR2 as YNNKEL (reference sequence). V was cut by 4 bases and J by 6 bases, with 13 bases left in between. As DNA, the CDR3 is TGTGCCAGCAGCCCGGCAGGGGACGGTCAGCCCCAGCATTTT. This encodes CASSPAGDGQPQHF.

This clone was counted only a few times. The chain is built from TRBV10-1 and TRBJ2-3; perhaps TRBD2 as D (5 bases). This CDR3 has 14 amino acids. CDR1 and CDR2 (germline): WNHNN, SYGVQD (reference sequence). Deletions cut 0 bases from V and 6 bases from J, with 10 bases between. The CDR3: CASSESTPGDTQYF. CDR3 DNA sequence: TGCGCCAGCAGTGAGTCGACCCCGGGGGATACGCAGTATTTT.

This chain uses TRBV30 with TRBJ2-5; 12 nucleotides agree with TRBD2. V lost 0 bases and J lost 7; bases outside the gene matches: 0. CDR3 length: 13 amino acids. CDR1 and CDR2 (germline): GTSNPN, SVGIG (reference sequence). CDR3 sequence (DNA): TGTGCCTGGAGTGTGACTAGCGGGGGGACCCAGTACTTC. It codes for CAWSVTSGGTQYF.

The DNA for the CDR3 is TGTGCCAGCAGCTTAGGGACAGGGGTGGTTAAAGGCAATCAGCCCCAGCATTTT. Encoded protein: CASSLGTGVVKGNQPQHF. This sequence joins TRBV7-9 and TRBJ1-5; 9 nucleotides align to TRBD1. J was trimmed by 2 bases and V by 1 base; bases with no gene match: 9. CDR1 is SEHNR and CDR2 is FQNEAQ in the germline V gene (reference sequence). CDR3 size: 18 residues.

The table lists this clone with a few counts. This chain connects TRBV7-6 to TRBJ2-3; 7 bases map to TRBD2. The CDR3 has 16 residues. Germline CDR1 and CDR2: SGHVS and FNYEAQ. J lost 2 bases, V lost 6 bases, and 11 bases had no gene match. The CDR3 nucleotides are TGTGCCAGCAGTCGGAGCCACGGGGGGTACACAGATACGCAGTATTTT. It is translated as CASSRSHGGYTDTQYF.

V usage is TRBV7-2 and J usage is TRBJ1-3, with no clear D. V shed 3 bases and J shed 4 bases, with 13 bases lying between them. Germline V gene lookup returns CDR1 SGHTA and CDR2 FQGNSA. This CDR3 contains 15 residues. The CDR3 nucleotides read TGTGCCAGCAGCTTGATCCCTACCGAGGGAAACACCATATATTTT. Amino acid sequence: CASSLIPTEGNTIYF.

CDR3 sequence reads: CASSDGSGGEKLFF. CDR3 in DNA: TGTGCCAGCAGCGACGGATCTGGCGGTGAAAAACTGTTTTTT. The gene calls are TRBV7-9 and TRBJ1-4; D is ambiguous. This CDR3 is built from 14 residues. Trimming removed 5 bases from V and 7 bases from J, with 14 bases in between. In germline, CDR1 is SEHNR, CDR2 FQNEAQ (reference sequence).

The chain links TRBV19 to TRBJ2-7; 10 bases line up with TRBD2. This CDR3 has 14 residues. V lost 5 bases and J lost 3; bases outside the gene matches: 4. The germline V gene has CDR1 LNHDA and CDR2 SQIVND (reference sequence). This chain's CDR3 is CASSPSGGLYEQYF. In nucleotides, the CDR3 is TGTGCCAGTAGTCCTAGCGGGGGTCTCTACGAGCAGTACTTC. Full variable domain (rest looked up from reference TRBV19 and TRBJ2-7): DGGITQSPKYLFRKEGQNVTLSCEQNLNHDAMYWYRQDPGQGLRLIYYSQIVNDFQKGDIAEGYSVSREKKESFPLTVTSAQKNPTAFYLCASSPSGGLYEQYFGPGTRLTVT.

The V call is TRBV19, the J call TRBJ1-6, with 11 bases matching TRBD1. The V and J ends lost 8 bases and 6 bases, in that order; junction bases with no gene match: 0. The V gene's germline CDR1 is LNHDA and CDR2 SQIVND (reference sequence). This CDR3 comprises 13 residues. The CDR3 DNA sequence: TGTGCCAGTGGGACAGGGGGTAATTCACCCCTCCACTTT. It specifies CASGTGGNSPLHF.

This clone appeared a single time. This chain joins TRBV6-5 and TRBJ2-7, with 8 bases lining up with TRBD1. CDR3 length equals 16 residues. Germline assignment: CDR1 MNHEY and CDR2 SVGAGI. The junction had 7 bases not matched to a gene; V was cut back by 0 bases and J by 3 bases. CDR3 residues: CASSYSTGAGFYEQYF. The CDR3 DNA reads TGTGCCAGCAGTTACTCGACAGGGGCCGGGTTCTACGAGCAGTACTTC.